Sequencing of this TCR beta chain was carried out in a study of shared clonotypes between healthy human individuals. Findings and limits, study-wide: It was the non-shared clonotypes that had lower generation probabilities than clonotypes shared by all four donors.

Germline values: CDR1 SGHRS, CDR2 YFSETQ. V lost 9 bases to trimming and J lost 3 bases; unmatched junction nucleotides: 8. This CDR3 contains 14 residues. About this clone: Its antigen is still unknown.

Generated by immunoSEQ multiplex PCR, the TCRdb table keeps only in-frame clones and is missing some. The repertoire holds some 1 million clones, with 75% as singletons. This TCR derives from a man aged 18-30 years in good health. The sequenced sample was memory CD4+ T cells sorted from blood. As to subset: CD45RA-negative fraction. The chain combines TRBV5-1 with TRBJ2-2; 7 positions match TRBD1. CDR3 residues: CATRAGQDTGELFF. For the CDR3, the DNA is TGCGCCACGCGGGCCGGACAGGACACCGGGGAGCTGTTTTTT.